Listed below are T cell receptor beta chains from one sample, sequenced in a study of blood T cell repertoires in COVID-19. Sequencing was performed with immunoSEQ multiplex PCR; in TCRdb, only in-frame clones are kept and a portion is missing. The profile shows tens of thousands of clones, nearly 90% of them singletons. Sequencing was carried out using peripheral blood. The receptors were sampled from a man between 65 and 80 years old with acute or convalescent COVID-19. Each CDR3 is given without its conserved first and last residue. Each record gives: J gene, V gene, CDR3 protein.

j_gene: TRBJ2-1; v_gene: TRBV4-1; CDR3aa: ASSQGPLYFAGDNEQF
j_gene: TRBJ1-1; v_gene: TRBV7-9; CDR3aa: ASSSGPSEAF
j_gene: TRBJ2-2; v_gene: TRBV2; CDR3aa: ASSWTGYTGELF
j_gene: TRBJ2-1; v_gene: TRBV2; CDR3aa: ASRPGQGHNEQF
j_gene: TRBJ2-7; v_gene: TRBV5-8; CDR3aa: ASSLAGASSYEQY
j_gene: TRBJ2-3; v_gene: TRBV19; CDR3aa: ASSIRGDRGPFDTQY
j_gene: TRBJ1-1; v_gene: TRBV29-1; CDR3aa: SVGGVTNTEAF
j_gene: TRBJ2-2; v_gene: TRBV7-3; CDR3aa: ASSQTRNTGELF
j_gene: TRBJ2-3; v_gene: TRBV7-6; CDR3aa: ASSFSGGRADTQY
j_gene: TRBJ1-4; v_gene: TRBV2; CDR3aa: ASSEEGGIEKLF